Given below is one T cell receptor (beta chain) in context. Its antigen remains unknown. This specimen comes from a study of post-analysis software for immune sequencing data. At the level of the study: Both relapsing-remitting and secondary progressive multiple sclerosis featured among the disease courses, as did progressive-relapsing multiple sclerosis.

This CDR3 contains 13 residues. The germline CDR1 and CDR2 sequences are SEHNR and FQNEAQ (reference sequence). Trimming took off 4 bases at V and 11 bases at J, with 17 bases between the two ends. Each TCR beta cDNA library carried unique molecular identifiers. Input amounts of roughly 0.85 to 10 million T cells were used. These gave about 500,000 cDNA molecules, so each molecule approximated one T cell. Each CDR3 protein is one row after TCRdb ran MiXCR on the PCR reads. The sample records 650,000 to 900,000 distinct CDR3 sequences, approximately 44% being singletons. Study results and caveats: Under the F measure, samples that were prepared in one batch clustered strongly together. Four to six TRBV segments were more frequent in patients than controls; TRBV5-6, TRBV5-1 and TRBV20-1 belonged to this group. A significant reduction in normalized Chao1 diversity was observed in multiple sclerosis patients versus controls.

This TCR derives from a girl aged 5 to 17 with multiple sclerosis. The rearrangement links TRBV7-9 to TRBJ2-5; D is tentatively TRBD1 or TRBD2 (5 bases each). Material: blood. CDR3 coding DNA: TGTGCCAGCAGCTGGGACCCCCTTGGGGAGCAGTACTTC. Amino acid sequence: CASSWDPLGEQYF.